This T cell receptor (beta chain) was recorded in a study of graft-versus-host responses after intestinal transplantation. The data were produced by immunoSEQ multiplex PCR, yet TCRdb's version contains in-frame clones alone and is incomplete. Of 45,000 or so clones in the sample, roughly nine tenths were seen once. Trimming left V 0 bases short and J 0 bases short, with 10 bases between. The CDR3 length is 15 residues. Germline CDR1 is SGHRS and CDR2 is YFSETQ. About this clone: Its antigen is undetermined.

General study points: Some GvH clones were seen earlier in gut or blood, suggesting intestinal origin.

The chain carries TRBV5-1 and TRBJ2-7; D might be TRBD1 (6 bases). The source was PBMCs, collected 524 days after transplant. This sequence originates from a human patient who received an intestinal transplant, so some T cells may come from the graft donor. Here the CDR3 reads CASSLEVGGSYEQYF. The CDR3 DNA sequence: TGCGCCAGCAGCTTGGAGGTAGGGGGCTCCTACGAGCAGTACTTC.